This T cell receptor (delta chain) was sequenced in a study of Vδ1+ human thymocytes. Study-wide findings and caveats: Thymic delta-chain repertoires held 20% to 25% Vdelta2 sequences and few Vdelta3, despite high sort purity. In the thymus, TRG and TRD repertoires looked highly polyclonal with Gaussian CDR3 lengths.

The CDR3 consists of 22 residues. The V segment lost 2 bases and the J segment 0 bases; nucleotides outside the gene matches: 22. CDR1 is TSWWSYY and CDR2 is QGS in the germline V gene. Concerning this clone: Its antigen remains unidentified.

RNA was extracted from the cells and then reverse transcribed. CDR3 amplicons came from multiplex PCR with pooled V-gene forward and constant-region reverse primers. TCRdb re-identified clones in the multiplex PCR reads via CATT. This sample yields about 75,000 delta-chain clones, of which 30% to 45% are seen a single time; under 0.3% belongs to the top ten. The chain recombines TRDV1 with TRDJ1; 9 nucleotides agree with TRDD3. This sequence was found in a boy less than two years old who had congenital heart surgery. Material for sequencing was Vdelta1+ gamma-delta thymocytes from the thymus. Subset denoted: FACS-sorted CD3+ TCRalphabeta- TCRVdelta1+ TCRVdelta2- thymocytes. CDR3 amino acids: CALGEARPPPGLGEEYTDKLIF. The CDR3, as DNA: TGTGCTCTTGGGGAAGCTAGGCCCCCCCCGGGACTGGGGGAAGAGTACACCGATAAACTCATCTTT.